The 14 T cell receptor beta chains below come from one sample, sequenced in a study of blood T cell repertoires in COVID-19. Assay: immunoSEQ multiplex PCR; the TCRdb copy retains only in-frame clones and omits some. The sample includes about 150,000 clones, around four fifths of them seen just once. Sequenced: peripheral blood. These receptors all come from a human donor in a cohort sampled during active COVID-19.

The rearrangement links TRBV30 to TRBJ1-1; D gene uncertain. The ends were cut back, 2 bases at V and 1 base at J, with 8 bases in the middle. The CDR3 extends over 13 amino acids. Germline V gene lookup returns CDR1 GTSNPN and CDR2 SVGIG (reference sequence). CDR3 in amino acids: CAWSFQSNTEAFF. CDR3 sequence (DNA): TGTGCCTGGAGTTTCCAGTCGAACACTGAAGCTTTCTTT.

This clone came up once. The CDR3 DNA sequence: TGTGCCAGCAGTTACTCGGCCGGGACATATGAGCAGTTCTTC. Amino acid sequence: CASSYSAGTYEQFF. The rearrangement links TRBV6-5 to TRBJ2-1, with D possibly matching TRBD1 (6 bases). V lost 0 bases and J 8 bases, leaving 11 bases between the germline ends. Germline lookup yields CDR1 MNHEY and CDR2 SVGAGI. The CDR3 has 14 residues.

In DNA form, the CDR3 reads TGTGCCAGCGGGTTCCGAGGGAGAGAAGAGACCCAGTACTTC. Its translation is CASGFRGREETQYF. The chain uses TRBV2 and TRBJ2-5, with a weak D call TRBD2 (5 bases). CDR1 and CDR2 (germline): SNHLY, FYNNEI. The CDR3 contains 14 residues. Trimming pared 8 bases from V and 3 bases from J, leaving 16 bases between.

The CDR3 here is CASQTPTGLNTEAFF. As DNA, the CDR3 is TGTGCCAGCCAGACGCCTACAGGGCTGAACACTGAAGCTTTCTTT. The chain uses TRBV18 and TRBJ1-1; TRBD1 is a possible D gene (6 bases). The CDR3 extends over 15 amino acids. Germline CDR1 is KGHSH and CDR2 is LQKENI. V lost 8 bases and J 0 bases, leaving 16 bases between the germline ends.

V is TRBV7-9 and J is TRBJ2-5; weak D call: TRBD1 (5 bases). Per germline, CDR1 SEHNR and CDR2 FQNEAQ (reference sequence). The CDR3 is 15 amino acids. V lost 5 bases to trimming and J lost 1 base, with 14 bases between them. The CDR3 loop reads CASSILRGRQETQYF. The CDR3 DNA sequence: TGTGCCAGCAGCATACTAAGGGGCCGCCAAGAGACCCAGTACTTC.

The chain is built from TRBV10-3 and TRBJ1-4; 10 bases agree with TRBD1. The J segment lost 7 bases and the V segment lost 0 bases, leaving 8 bases of the junction unmatched. Looked up from germline, CDR1 is ENHRY and CDR2 is SYGVKD. The CDR3 is 17 residues long. Here the CDR3 DNA reads TGTGCCATCAGTGAGTCCGGCCCGGGACAGGGGAGTGAAAAACTGTTTTTT. Encoded protein: CAISESGPGQGSEKLFF.

The V call is TRBV3-1 (or the pseudogene TRBV3-2), the J call TRBJ1-6; TRBD1 agrees at 7 bases. CDR3 length equals 19 residues. Trimming at V came to 3 bases and at J to 0 bases, leaving 11 bases not matched to a gene. Germline assignment: CDR1 LGHDT and CDR2 YNNKEL (reference sequence). The CDR3 sequence is CASSHRTGAINSYNSPLHF. The CDR3 DNA reads TGTGCCAGCAGCCATCGGACAGGAGCCATAAACTCCTATAATTCACCCCTCCACTTT.

The chain recombines TRBV2 with TRBJ1-4, with TRBD1 matching 7 bases. The trim removed 5 bases at V and 8 bases at J, leaving 8 bases unmatched. CDR3 length equals 14 residues. The germline V gene encodes CDR1 SNHLY and CDR2 FYNNEI. Here the CDR3 reads CASSPRQGSEKLFF. The CDR3, as DNA: TGTGCCAGCAGTCCAAGACAGGGATCGGAAAAACTGTTTTTT.

This chain uses TRBV7-2 with TRBJ2-1, with TRBD1 identical over 9 bases. The CDR3 sequence is 15 residues long. J lost 8 bases, V lost 1 base, and 6 bases had no gene match. Germline V gene data show CDR1 as SGHTA and CDR2 as FQGNSA. Written as DNA, the CDR3 is TGTGCCAGCAGCTTAGTGGGGACAGGGATCGATGAGCAGTTCTTC. Amino acids: CASSLVGTGIDEQFF. The whole variable domain, remainder taken from reference TRBV7-2 and TRBJ2-1, is GAGVSQSPSNKVTEKGKDVELRCDPISGHTALYWYRQSLGQGLEFLIYFQGNSAPDKSGLPSDRFSAERTGGSVSTLTIQRTQQEDSAVYLCASSLVGTGIDEQFFGPGTRLTVL.

This chain uses TRBV5-4 with TRBJ1-1; a possible D gene is TRBD1 (5 bases). The CDR3 is 13 amino acids. Trimming removed 4 bases from V and 4 bases from J, with 11 bases in between. Per germline, CDR1 SGHNT and CDR2 YYREEE (reference sequence). CDR3 residues: CASSATGGTEAFF. The CDR3 DNA reads TGTGCCAGCAGCGCGACCGGGGGCACTGAAGCTTTCTTT.

V is TRBV7-8 and J is TRBJ2-3; 9 bases are a match to TRBD2. The CDR3 covers 17 residues. J lost 0 bases, V lost 1 base, and 5 bases had no gene match. CDR1 is SGHVS, CDR2 FQNEAQ, per germline. The CDR3 here is CASSLGSSGASTDTQYF. The CDR3 DNA sequence: TGTGCCAGCAGCTTAGGGTCTAGCGGGGCTAGCACAGATACGCAGTATTTT.

The CDR3 sequence is CASRDQGGGYGYTF. CDR3 nucleotides: TGTGCCAGCAGAGACCAGGGAGGAGGCTATGGCTACACCTTC. The V call is TRBV3-1 (or the pseudogene TRBV3-2), the J call TRBJ1-2; D may be TRBD1 (5 bases). Germline V lookup: CDR1 LGHDT, CDR2 YNNKEL (reference sequence). The V and J ends lost 6 bases and 4 bases respectively, with 15 bases between them. There are 14 residues in the CDR3.

The table lists this clone with a count of one. This chain uses TRBV2 with TRBJ1-1; TRBD1 matches 7 bases. This CDR3 region has 14 residues. Germline trimming cut 2 bases from V and 1 base from J; bases unmatched to any gene: 1. CDR1 and CDR2 from the germline V gene are SNHLY and FYNNEI. For the CDR3, the DNA is TGTGCCAGCAGTGAAAACAGGGGGAACACTGAAGCTTTCTTT. It yields the protein CASSENRGNTEAFF.

This clone occurred once. The chain couples TRBV10-3 to TRBJ1-2; D call uncertain. The ends were cut back, 0 bases at V and 2 bases at J, with 10 bases in the middle. The CDR3 has 15 residues. Per germline, CDR1 ENHRY and CDR2 SYGVKD. The CDR3 is CAISESQVANYGYTF. The CDR3, as DNA: TGTGCCATCAGTGAGTCGCAAGTGGCCAACTATGGCTACACCTTC.